This T cell receptor beta chain appears in the sequencing data of a study of blood T cell repertoires in COVID-19. Overall study: There were acute and convalescent COVID-19 samples, and they came from the United States, Italy and Spain. PBMCs, B-cell-depleted T cells, or T cells provided the cDNA or gDNA that made up the material.

In Seattle, patients joined the study during active infection and were tracked longitudinally. The authors' processing: Reference gene primer amplification in the assay estimated nucleated cell counts. Repertoires were generated with immunoSEQ multiplex PCR, while TCRdb's copy carries only in-frame clones and drops some. The V and J calls and clone size come from that table; D and trimming were worked out from the DNA. The sample includes 250,000 or so clones, around 89% of them seen just once. The CDR3 runs 14 residues. Looked up from germline, CDR1 is SGHKS and CDR2 is YYEKEE (reference sequence). Between the trimmed V and J ends, which lost 4 bases and 8 bases, there was a span of 15 bases.

The receptor was derived from a woman in her sixties with COVID-19, enrolled during active disease. This chain links TRBV5-5 with TRBJ1-4; no definite D call. Sequenced: peripheral blood. The CDR3 nucleotides are TGTGCCAGCAGCCAGGACGGGGATGGGGAAAAACTGTTTTTT. Translated, it gives CASSQDGDGEKLFF. Variable domain in full (rest from reference TRBV5-5 and TRBJ1-4): DAGVTQSPTHLIKTRGQQVTLRCSPISGHKSVSWYQQVLGQGPQFIFQYYEKEERGRGNFPDRFSARQFPNYSSELNVNALLLGDSALYLCASSQDGDGEKLFFGSGTQLSVL.